A selection of T cell receptor beta chains follows, all from one sample in a study of cytomegalovirus exposure and HLA in healthy donors. Clones were read by immunoSEQ multiplex PCR, and TCRdb kept only the in-frame ones, dropping some. The sample consists of some 150,000 clones, about three fifths of them appearing once. Material: PBMCs. The receptor set was obtained from a woman aged 25 to 39 in good health and CMV-seropositive. CDR3s include the opening cysteine and the closing phenylalanine or tryptophan. Each record gives: D gene, J gene, clone size, V gene, CDR3 DNA, CDR3 protein. A D gene is named only where the DNA matches it firmly. Clone size is shown for a subset of rows, as once, few, many or a class of expanded clone.

d_gene: TRBD1; j_gene: TRBJ2-7; abundance: few; v_gene: TRBV6-5; CDR3nt: TGTGCCAGCAGTTTAGGGGGCCTTCTCTCCTACGAGCAGTACTTC; CDR3aa: CASSLGGLLSYEQYF
d_gene: TRBD1; j_gene: TRBJ2-7; abundance: .; v_gene: TRBV27; CDR3nt: TGTGCCAGCAGTCTGTCCCCGGGACAGGGACGCGACGAGCAGTACTTC; CDR3aa: CASSLSPGQGRDEQYF
d_gene: TRBD1; j_gene: TRBJ2-1; abundance: .; v_gene: TRBV28; CDR3nt: TGTGCCAGCATCACGGACAGGGTGTCCTACAATGAGCAGTTCTTC; CDR3aa: CASITDRVSYNEQFF
d_gene: TRBD2; j_gene: TRBJ2-2; abundance: few; v_gene: TRBV7-6; CDR3nt: TGTGCCAGCGGCCTCGGCGGGAGTTTTTCCGGGGAGCTGTTTTTT; CDR3aa: CASGLGGSFSGELFF
d_gene: TRBD2; j_gene: TRBJ2-2; abundance: .; v_gene: TRBV13; CDR3nt: TGTGCCAGCAGCAGAACAATTTCTAGCGGGAGGGACACCGGGGAGCTGTTTTTT; CDR3aa: CASSRTISSGRDTGELFF
d_gene: TRBD2; j_gene: TRBJ2-7; abundance: .; v_gene: TRBV7-8; CDR3nt: TGTGCCAGCAGCTATCTCGGGACTAGCGGGAGTAACGAGCAGTACTTC; CDR3aa: CASSYLGTSGSNEQYF
d_gene: .; j_gene: TRBJ2-1; abundance: few; v_gene: TRBV13; CDR3nt: TGTGCCAGCAGCCACCCGGACAGCGGGACACCCGGGCCCTACAATGAGCAGTTCTTC; CDR3aa: CASSHPDSGTPGPYNEQFF
d_gene: .; j_gene: TRBJ2-3; abundance: .; v_gene: TRBV14; CDR3nt: TGTGCCAGCAGCCAAGTCGGGATTCTAAGCACAGATACGCAGTATTTT; CDR3aa: CASSQVGILSTDTQYF
d_gene: TRBD1; j_gene: TRBJ2-3; abundance: few; v_gene: TRBV19; CDR3nt: TGTGCCAGTACCCGGACAGGGCTGGTTACGCAGTATTTT; CDR3aa: CASTRTGLVTQYF
d_gene: .; j_gene: TRBJ1-2; abundance: .; v_gene: TRBV9; CDR3nt: TGTGCCAGCAGCGTAGATAGTTTGAGAGCTAGTGGCTACACCTTC; CDR3aa: CASSVDSLRASGYTF
d_gene: .; j_gene: TRBJ1-2; abundance: .; v_gene: TRBV7-9; CDR3nt: TGTGCCAGCAGCTTAAGCTCAGGGCCCTATGGCTACACCTTC; CDR3aa: CASSLSSGPYGYTF
d_gene: TRBD2; j_gene: TRBJ2-7; abundance: .; v_gene: TRBV9; CDR3nt: TGTGCCAGCAGCGTAGGGACTAGCGGGGTGTACGAGCAGTACTTC; CDR3aa: CASSVGTSGVYEQYF
d_gene: .; j_gene: TRBJ1-1; abundance: .; v_gene: TRBV30; CDR3nt: TGTGCCTGGAGTCCAACCGGGGAGACGGAAGCTTTCTTT; CDR3aa: CAWSPTGETEAFF
d_gene: TRBD2; j_gene: TRBJ2-6; abundance: .; v_gene: TRBV7-6; CDR3nt: TGTGCCAGCAGCTTAGCGGCGGGGGGCATCTCTGGGGCCAACGTCCTGACTTTC; CDR3aa: CASSLAAGGISGANVLTF
d_gene: .; j_gene: TRBJ1-5; abundance: .; v_gene: TRBV7-8; CDR3nt: TGTGCCAGCAGCCCACCCGGTACCGGCGGAAATCCCCAGCATTTT; CDR3aa: CASSPPGTGGNPQHF
d_gene: TRBD1; j_gene: TRBJ1-2; abundance: few; v_gene: TRBV2; CDR3nt: TGTGCCAGCCACCCGACAGGGAATTACGGCTACACCTTC; CDR3aa: CASHPTGNYGYTF
d_gene: .; j_gene: TRBJ1-4; abundance: .; v_gene: TRBV4-1; CDR3nt: TGCGCCAGTCGATCCCCAGGGGCAACTAATGAAAAACTGTTTTTT; CDR3aa: CASRSPGATNEKLFF
d_gene: TRBD2; j_gene: TRBJ2-7; abundance: .; v_gene: TRBV19; CDR3nt: TGTGCCAGTAGTATCCCCATGGGCGGGAGGCGCGGGGGACTCCACTACGAGCAGTACTTC; CDR3aa: CASSIPMGGRRGGLHYEQYF
d_gene: TRBD1; j_gene: TRBJ2-7; abundance: .; v_gene: TRBV27; CDR3nt: TGTGCCAGCAGTTTATGGGACAGGGCTCGACCGGGCGAGCAGTACTTC; CDR3aa: CASSLWDRARPGEQYF
d_gene: .; j_gene: TRBJ1-4; abundance: few; v_gene: TRBV15; CDR3nt: TGTGCCACCAGAGATCGAACGCGGACTAATGAAAAACTGTTTTTT; CDR3aa: CATRDRTRTNEKLFF
d_gene: .; j_gene: TRBJ1-2; abundance: .; v_gene: TRBV7-8; CDR3nt: TGTGCCAGCAACAATACGACAGTTAACTATGGCTACACCTTC; CDR3aa: CASNNTTVNYGYTF
d_gene: .; j_gene: TRBJ1-2; abundance: .; v_gene: TRBV4-1; CDR3nt: TGCGCCAGCAGCCAAGCCCGACAGTTGGACTATGGCTACGCCTTC; CDR3aa: CASSQARQLDYGYAF
d_gene: TRBD1; j_gene: TRBJ2-7; abundance: .; v_gene: TRBV5-8; CDR3nt: TGTGCCAGCAGCTATCGGACAGGGGGCTACGAGCAGTACTTC; CDR3aa: CASSYRTGGYEQYF
d_gene: TRBD1; j_gene: TRBJ1-2; abundance: .; v_gene: TRBV27; CDR3nt: TGTGCCAGCAGTCCCGGGACAGGCTTCTACACCTTC; CDR3aa: CASSPGTGFYTF
d_gene: .; j_gene: TRBJ1-1; abundance: .; v_gene: TRBV28; CDR3nt: TGTGCCAGCACCACCATCCAGGCGAACACTGAAGCTTTCTTT; CDR3aa: CASTTIQANTEAFF
d_gene: .; j_gene: TRBJ1-2; abundance: few; v_gene: TRBV28; CDR3nt: TGTGCCAGCAGTTATGGCGGGGGGAACTATGGCTACACCTTC; CDR3aa: CASSYGGGNYGYTF
d_gene: .; j_gene: TRBJ1-5; abundance: .; v_gene: TRBV7-9; CDR3nt: TGTGCCAGCAGCTTAGAAGGGGGCAATCAGCCCCAGCATTTT; CDR3aa: CASSLEGGNQPQHF
d_gene: .; j_gene: TRBJ2-1; abundance: .; v_gene: TRBV5-1; CDR3nt: TGCGCCAGCAGCTTGGATGGCCATCGCTCCTACAATGAGCAGTTCTTC; CDR3aa: CASSLDGHRSYNEQFF
d_gene: .; j_gene: TRBJ1-2; abundance: .; v_gene: TRBV7-2; CDR3nt: TGTGCCAGCAGCTTAGCAGGGGTTGACTATGGCTACACCTTC; CDR3aa: CASSLAGVDYGYTF
d_gene: TRBD1; j_gene: TRBJ1-5; abundance: .; v_gene: TRBV6-5; CDR3nt: TGTGCCAGCAGCCCACAGGGGACTCTCAATCAGCCCCAGCATTTT; CDR3aa: CASSPQGTLNQPQHF
d_gene: .; j_gene: TRBJ1-6; abundance: .; v_gene: TRBV2; CDR3nt: TGTGCCAGCAGTTCCCCCGGGAGCTCCTATAATTCACCCCTCCACTTT; CDR3aa: CASSSPGSSYNSPLHF
d_gene: .; j_gene: TRBJ2-5; abundance: .; v_gene: TRBV2; CDR3nt: TGTGCCAGCAGTGAGAGGGGGAGAGCCCAGTACTTC; CDR3aa: CASSERGRAQYF
d_gene: TRBD1; j_gene: TRBJ1-2; abundance: .; v_gene: TRBV5-1; CDR3nt: TGCGCCAGCAGCCAAGGGACAGTGGCTAACTATGGCTACACCTTC; CDR3aa: CASSQGTVANYGYTF
d_gene: .; j_gene: TRBJ1-2; abundance: .; v_gene: TRBV5-4; CDR3nt: TGTGCCAGCAGCTTGGTCAGGGCGCATGGCTACACCTTC; CDR3aa: CASSLVRAHGYTF
d_gene: .; j_gene: TRBJ2-7; abundance: few; v_gene: TRBV29-1; CDR3nt: TGCAGCGTTGAAGATTTTAGCACTACCGACTCCTACGAGCAGTACTTC; CDR3aa: CSVEDFSTTDSYEQYF
d_gene: TRBD2; j_gene: TRBJ2-1; abundance: few; v_gene: TRBV5-4; CDR3nt: TGTGCCGGGGGACTTAGCGGGGGGGCCCTCTCCTACAATGAGCAGTTCTTC; CDR3aa: CAGGLSGGALSYNEQFF
d_gene: TRBD1; j_gene: TRBJ1-4; abundance: once; v_gene: TRBV9; CDR3nt: TGTGCCAGCAGCACTACCTCGGGACAGCACGTCGGCAGGGAAAAACTGTTTTTT; CDR3aa: CASSTTSGQHVGREKLFF
d_gene: TRBD1; j_gene: TRBJ1-5; abundance: .; v_gene: TRBV7-8; CDR3nt: TGTGCCAGCAGCAGAGACAGGGGGTATAGCAATCAGCCCCAGCATTTT; CDR3aa: CASSRDRGYSNQPQHF
d_gene: TRBD1; j_gene: TRBJ1-3; abundance: .; v_gene: TRBV9; CDR3nt: TGTGCCAGCAGCGTCTTCACAGGGGGGACTGAAAACACCATATATTTT; CDR3aa: CASSVFTGGTENTIYF
d_gene: TRBD1; j_gene: TRBJ1-4; abundance: .; v_gene: TRBV7-9; CDR3nt: TGTGCCAGCAGCGGACGACAGGGATGGGTTGAAAAACTGTTTTTT; CDR3aa: CASSGRQGWVEKLFF